This record looks at one T cell receptor (beta chain) sequence and its context. Here immunoSEQ multiplex PCR was the method, and the copy in TCRdb shows in-frame clones only, minus some. The sample records hundreds of thousands of clones, about 95% being singletons. The V end lost 3 bases, the J end lost 1 base, and 6 bases lay between the germline ends. Per germline, CDR1 LNHNV and CDR2 YYDKDF (reference sequence). The CDR3 totals 13 residues. This sample was taken from a study of shared clonotypes between healthy human individuals. The naive CD8 subset, CD45RO-negative cells positively selected for CCR7, excluded terminally differentiated effector memory CD45RA+ cells.

This chain joins TRBV15 and TRBJ1-1; D unresolved. Sequencing was carried out using naive CD8+ T cells sorted from blood. The clonotype comes from a woman aged 30 to 39 in good health. In DNA, the CDR3 is TGTGCCACCAGCAGCGCTCCGAACACTGAAGCTTTCTTT. It yields the protein CATSSAPNTEAFF. The full variable domain, in which reference TRBV15 and TRBJ1-1 provide the parts outside the CDR3, is DAMVIQNPRYQVTQFGKPVTLSCSQTLNHNVMYWYQQKSSQAPKLLFHYYDKDFNNEADTPDNFQSRRPNTSFCFLDIRSPGLGDTAMYLCATSSAPNTEAFFGQGTRLTVV.